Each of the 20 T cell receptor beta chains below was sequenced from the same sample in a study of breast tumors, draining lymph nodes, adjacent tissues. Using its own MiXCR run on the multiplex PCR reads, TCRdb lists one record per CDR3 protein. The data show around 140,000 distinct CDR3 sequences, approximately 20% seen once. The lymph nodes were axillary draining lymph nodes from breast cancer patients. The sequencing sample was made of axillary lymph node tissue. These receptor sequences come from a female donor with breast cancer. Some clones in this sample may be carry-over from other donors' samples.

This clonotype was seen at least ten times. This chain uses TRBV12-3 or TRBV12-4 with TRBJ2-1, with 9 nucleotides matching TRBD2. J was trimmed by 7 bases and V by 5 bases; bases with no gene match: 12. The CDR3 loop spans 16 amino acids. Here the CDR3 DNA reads TGTGCCAGCAGTACGGCTGGGGCGGGAGGGTTAAATGAGCAGTTCTTC. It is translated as CASSTAGAGGLNEQFF.

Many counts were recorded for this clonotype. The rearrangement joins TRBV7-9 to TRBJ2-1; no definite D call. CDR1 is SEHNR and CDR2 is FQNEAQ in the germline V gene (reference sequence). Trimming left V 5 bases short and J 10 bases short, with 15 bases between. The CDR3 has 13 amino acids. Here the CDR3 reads CASSLRPFAEQFF. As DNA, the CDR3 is TGTGCCAGCAGCCTTAGACCCTTCGCCGAGCAGTTCTTC.

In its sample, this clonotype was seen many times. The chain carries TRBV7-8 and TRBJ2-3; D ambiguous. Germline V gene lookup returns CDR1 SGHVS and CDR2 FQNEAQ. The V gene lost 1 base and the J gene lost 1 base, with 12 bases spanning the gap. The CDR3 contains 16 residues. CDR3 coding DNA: TGTGCCAGCAGCTTAGGGGCCACTCGGGGCACAGATACGCAGTATTTT. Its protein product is CASSLGATRGTDTQYF. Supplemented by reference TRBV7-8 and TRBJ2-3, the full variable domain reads GAGVSQSPRYKVAKRGQDVALRCDPISGHVSLFWYQQALGQGPEFLTYFQNEAQLDKSGLPSDRFFAERPEGSVSTLKIQRTQQEDSAVYLCASSLGATRGTDTQYFGPGTRLTVL.

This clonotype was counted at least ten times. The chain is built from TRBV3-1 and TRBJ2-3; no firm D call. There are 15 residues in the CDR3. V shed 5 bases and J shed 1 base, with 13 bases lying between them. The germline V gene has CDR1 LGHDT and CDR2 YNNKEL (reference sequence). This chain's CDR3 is CASSSRTHGTDTQYF. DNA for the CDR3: TGTGCCAGCAGCTCCAGGACGCACGGCACAGATACGCAGTATTTT.

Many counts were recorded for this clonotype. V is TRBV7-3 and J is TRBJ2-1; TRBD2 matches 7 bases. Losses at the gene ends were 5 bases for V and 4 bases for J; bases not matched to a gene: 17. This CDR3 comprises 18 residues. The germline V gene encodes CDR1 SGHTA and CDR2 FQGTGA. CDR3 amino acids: CASSPGPPLLAMYNEQFF. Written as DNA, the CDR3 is TGTGCCAGCAGCCCAGGCCCCCCACTACTAGCGATGTACAATGAGCAGTTCTTC.

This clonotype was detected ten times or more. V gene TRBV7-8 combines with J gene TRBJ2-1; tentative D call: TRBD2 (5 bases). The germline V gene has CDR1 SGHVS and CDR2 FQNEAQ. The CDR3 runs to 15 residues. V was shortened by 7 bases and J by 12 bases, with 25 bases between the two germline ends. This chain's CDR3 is CASTASYGEIIGQFF. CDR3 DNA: TGTGCCAGCACAGCTTCTTACGGGGAAATAATTGGGCAGTTCTTC.

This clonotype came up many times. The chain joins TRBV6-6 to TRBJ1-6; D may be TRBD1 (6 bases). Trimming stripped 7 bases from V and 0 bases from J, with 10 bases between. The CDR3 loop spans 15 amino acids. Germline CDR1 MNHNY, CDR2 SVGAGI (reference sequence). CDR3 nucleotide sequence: TGTGCCAGCACCTCGGACAGCTCCTATAATTCACCCCTCCACTTT. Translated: CASTSDSSYNSPLHF.

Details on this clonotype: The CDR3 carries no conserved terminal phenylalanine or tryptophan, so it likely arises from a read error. The CDR3 loop reads CASSEFGTGDNQPQHS. CDR3 coding DNA: TGTGCCAGCAGTGAATTCGGGACAGGGGACAATCAGCCTCAGCATTCT. The rearrangement uses TRBV6-2 or TRBV6-3 and TRBJ1-5, with TRBD1 identical over 10 bases. Germline V gives CDR1 MNHEY, CDR2 SVGEGT. This CDR3 spans 16 amino acids.

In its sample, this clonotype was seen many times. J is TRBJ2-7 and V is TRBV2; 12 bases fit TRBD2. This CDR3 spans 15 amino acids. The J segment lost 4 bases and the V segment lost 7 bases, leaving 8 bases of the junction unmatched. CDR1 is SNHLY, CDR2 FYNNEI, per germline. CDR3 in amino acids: CASTPSGTSGYEQYF. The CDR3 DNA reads TGTGCCAGCACCCCATCCGGGACTAGCGGGTACGAGCAGTACTTC.

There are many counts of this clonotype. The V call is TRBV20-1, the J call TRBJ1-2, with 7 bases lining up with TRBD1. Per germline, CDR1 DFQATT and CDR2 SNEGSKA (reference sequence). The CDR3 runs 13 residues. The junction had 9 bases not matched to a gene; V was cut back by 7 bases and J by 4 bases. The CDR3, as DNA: TGCAGTGTCCCGACAGGGATTAGCTATGGCTACACCTTC. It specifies CSVPTGISYGYTF.

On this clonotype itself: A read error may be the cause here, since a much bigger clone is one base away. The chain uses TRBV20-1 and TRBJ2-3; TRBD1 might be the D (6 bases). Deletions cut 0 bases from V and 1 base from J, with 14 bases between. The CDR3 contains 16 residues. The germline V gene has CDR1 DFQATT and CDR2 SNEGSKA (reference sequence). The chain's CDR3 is CSARDTTGMRTDTQYF. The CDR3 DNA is TGCAGTGCTAGAGATACCACAGGGATGCGCACAGATACGCAGTATTTT.

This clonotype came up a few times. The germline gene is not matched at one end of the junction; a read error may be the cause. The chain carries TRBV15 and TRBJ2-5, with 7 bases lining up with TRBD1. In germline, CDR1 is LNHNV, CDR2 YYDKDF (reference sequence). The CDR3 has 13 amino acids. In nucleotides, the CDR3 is TGTGCCACCAGCTGGGGACAGCAAGGGACCCAGTACTTC. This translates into CATSWGQQGTQYF.

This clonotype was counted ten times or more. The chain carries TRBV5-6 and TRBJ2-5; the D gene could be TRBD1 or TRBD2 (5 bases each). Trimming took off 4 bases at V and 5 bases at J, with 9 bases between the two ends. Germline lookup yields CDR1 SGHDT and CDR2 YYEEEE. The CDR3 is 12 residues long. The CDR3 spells CASSLWGETQYF. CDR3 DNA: TGTGCCAGCAGCCTTTGGGGGGAGACCCAGTACTTC.

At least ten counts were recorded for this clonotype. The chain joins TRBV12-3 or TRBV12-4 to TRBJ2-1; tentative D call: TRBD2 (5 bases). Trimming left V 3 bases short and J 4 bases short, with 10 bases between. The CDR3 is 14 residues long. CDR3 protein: CASSFERKYNEQFF. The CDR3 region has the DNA TGTGCCAGCAGTTTTGAGCGGAAATACAATGAGCAGTTCTTC.

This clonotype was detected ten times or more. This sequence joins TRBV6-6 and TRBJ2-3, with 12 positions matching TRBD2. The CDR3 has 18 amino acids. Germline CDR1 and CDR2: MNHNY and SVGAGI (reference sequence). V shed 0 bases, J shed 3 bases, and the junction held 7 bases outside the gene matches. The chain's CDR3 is CASSYSSSGRARTDTQYF. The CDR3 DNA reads TGTGCCAGCAGTTACTCCTCTAGCGGGAGGGCCCGTACAGATACGCAGTATTTT.

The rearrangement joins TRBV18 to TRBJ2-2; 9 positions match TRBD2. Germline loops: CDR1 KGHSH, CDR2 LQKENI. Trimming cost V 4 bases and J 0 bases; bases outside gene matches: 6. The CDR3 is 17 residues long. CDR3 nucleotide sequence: TGTGCCAGCTCACTTCTAGCGGGAACCTCGAACACCGGGGAGCTGTTTTTT. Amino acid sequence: CASSLLAGTSNTGELFF.

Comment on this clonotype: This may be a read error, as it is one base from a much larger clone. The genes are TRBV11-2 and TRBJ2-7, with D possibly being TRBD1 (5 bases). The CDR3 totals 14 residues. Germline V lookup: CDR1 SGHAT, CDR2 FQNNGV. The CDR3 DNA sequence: TGTGCCAGCAGCTTAGAAGGGGCCACCTACAAGCAGTACTTC. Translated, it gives CASSLEGATYKQYF. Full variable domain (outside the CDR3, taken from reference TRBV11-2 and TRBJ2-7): EAGVAQSPRYKIIEKRQSVAFWCNPISGHATLYWYQQILGQGPKLLIQFQNNGVVDDSQLPKDRFSAERLKGVDSTLKIQPAKLEDSAVYLCASSLEGATYKQYFGPGTRLTVT.

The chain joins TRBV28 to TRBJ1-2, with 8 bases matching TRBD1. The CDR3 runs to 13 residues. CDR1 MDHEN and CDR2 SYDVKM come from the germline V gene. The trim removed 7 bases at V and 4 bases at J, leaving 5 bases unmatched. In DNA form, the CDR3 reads TGTGCCAGCATTCAGGGGGCCGCCTATGGCTACACCTTC. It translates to CASIQGAAYGYTF.

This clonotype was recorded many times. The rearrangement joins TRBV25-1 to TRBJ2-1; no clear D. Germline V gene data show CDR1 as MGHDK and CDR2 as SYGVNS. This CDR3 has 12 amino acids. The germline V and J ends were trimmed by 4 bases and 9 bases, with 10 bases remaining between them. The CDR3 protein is CASSGRWGEQFF. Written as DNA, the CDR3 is TGTGCCAGCAGTGGAAGGTGGGGTGAGCAGTTCTTC.

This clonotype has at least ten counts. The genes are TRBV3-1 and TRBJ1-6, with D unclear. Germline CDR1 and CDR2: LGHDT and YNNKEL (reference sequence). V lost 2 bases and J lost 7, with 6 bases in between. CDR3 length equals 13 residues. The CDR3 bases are TGTGCCAGCAGCCAACCGGGCAATTCACCCCTCCACTTT. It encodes CASSQPGNSPLHF.